This T cell receptor beta chain originates from a study of CD8+ T cells in alopecia areata (dated 2018 in TCRdb). Regarding the complete study: The treated patients took part in an open-label pilot trial in which moderate-to-severe alopecia areata was treated with oral tofacitinib at 5 to 10 mg twice daily. Patients received tofacitinib for 6 to 18 months and were then followed off drug for 6 months to check for delayed response and recurrence. For the treated patients, the SALT score, which quantifies what percentage of scalp surface area is affected, served as the measure of disease severity. To study T cell clonal expansion in alopecia areata, the researchers applied high-throughput TCRbeta sequencing to both the C3H/HeJ mouse model and human patients. Human TCRbeta sequencing covered scalp tissue and sorted CD4+ and CD8+ peripheral blood T cells from patchy and totalis/universalis alopecia areata patients and healthy controls. Tofacitinib-treated patients had biopsies at baseline and at 4 and 24 weeks of treatment, with a later scalp biopsy in several patients. Clonality in the scalp was compared among normal scalp (n=4), patchy alopecia areata scalp (n=8), and alopecia totalis/universalis scalp (n=8). RNA came from the PAXgene miRNA kit for fixed scalp, the miRNeasy kit for PBMCs, and the RNeasy kit for mouse skin. TCRbeta CDR3 regions were amplified by immunoSEQ multiplex PCR with 35 Vbeta forward and 13 Jbeta reverse primers.

This specimen's treatment or condition label, per the study, means: oral pan-JAK inhibitor, 5-10 mg twice daily. Lesional scalp punch biopsies and peripheral blood were obtained from alopecia areata patients. PBMCs were separated by density centrifugation and stained for CD3, CD4 and CD8, after which CD4+ and CD8+ T cells were sorted on a FACSAria. To prepare the library, the immunoSEQ multiplex PCR assay was applied. RNA was extracted from all samples and reverse transcribed into cDNA as template for TCR sequencing. SuperScript III was used for first-strand cDNA synthesis, primed with a 2:1 mix of oligo-dT and random hexamers. A synthetic immune receptor repertoire was used to assess amplification bias, and residual bias was removed computationally. The study's own analysis went as follows. After raw reads were preprocessed to remove errors, the CDR3 was defined following IMGT conventions as running from the conserved cysteine to phenylalanine. Clonality was calculated as 1 minus Shannon entropy normalized by log2 of the number of productive unique TCRs. Whether each scalp clone was CD4 or CD8 was inferred by checking scalp TCRbeta sequences against the CD4 and CD8 repertoires from sorted blood. TCRdb obtained this table from immuneACCESS and retained in-frame rearrangements with V and J assigned. These tables miss some clones; where compared with another copy, unresolved V genes account for less than half of the shortfall, and the remainder is unexplained. V and J calls and clone size come straight from that table; D and trimming were deduced from the DNA. This sample is represented by more than 200,000 clones; approximately 70% of them were singletons. The leading ten clones occupy around 1.3% of the sample.

On this clone: Its antigen remains unidentified. The input lacks base qualities; no much larger clone sits a single base away.

Results the study describes overall, beyond this receptor: Resident alphabeta T cells in normal human skin are also sequenced, complicating scalp TCR repertoire analysis, unlike mouse skin dominated by gammadelta T cells. Many expanded lesional clones were found to persist in scalp and blood during tofacitinib treatment, and relapse after treatment cessation may be partly explained by this persistence. Because the treated cohort was small and had just a single nonresponder, larger studies are needed to establish links between baseline CD8+ expansion and response. With tofacitinib, both scalp clonality and the number of expanded CD8+ clones among the top 100 scalp clones went down significantly. Shared TCR sequences between patients were less evident than in mice, which may be partly attributable to HLA diversity in the patient population. Compared with normal scalp, lesional scalp, particularly in alopecia totalis/universalis, had higher clonality and more expanded CD8+ clones, which suggests antigenic drive.

V loses 2 bases, J loses 2 bases, and the germline ends lie 14 bases apart. CDR1 is given as LGHNA and CDR2 as YSLEER, both from the germline V gene. The CDR3 runs 16 residues from the cysteine to the phenylalanine. Only the CDR3 DNA is retained, 48 bases long and in frame from the first base. The source material was CD4+ T cells sorted from blood, sampled at approximately week 42, from a patient treated with tofacitinib. Rearrangement joined TRBV4-3 to TRBJ2-3; the D gene is perhaps TRBD1, from 5 matching bases. The TCR comes from a human donor with alopecia areata. The nucleotide sequence reads TGCGCCAGCAGCCAATCGCTCCGCAGGGACACAGATACGCAGTATTTT. Translated, it reads CASSQSLRRDTDTQYF.